This T cell receptor beta chain came from a study of blood T cell repertoires in COVID-19. Germline V gene data show CDR1 as KGHSH and CDR2 as LQKENI. Trimming pared 3 bases from V and 4 bases from J, leaving 21 bases between. The CDR3 is 17 amino acids. Profiling relied on immunoSEQ multiplex PCR, and the TCRdb table lists in-frame clones only, not all of them. The table has 140,000 to 150,000 clones, 70% to 90% seen once; the top ten hold over 10%. V is TRBV18 and J is TRBJ1-1; possible D gene TRBD1, 6 bases. The specimen sequenced was peripheral blood. This TCR was recovered from a man aged 60-69 years with active or convalescent COVID-19. The CDR3 here is CASSPPGTRGAGTEAFF. Written as DNA, the CDR3 is TGTGCCAGCTCACCCCCGGGGACAAGGGGCGCGGGCACTGAAGCTTTCTTT. The full variable domain, rest sourced from reference TRBV18 and TRBJ1-1, is NAGVMQNPRHLVRRRGQEARLRCSPMKGHSHVYWYRQLPEEGLKFMVYLQKENIIDESGMPKERFSAEFPKEGPSILRIQQVVRGDSAAYFCASSPPGTRGAGTEAFFGQGTRLTVV.